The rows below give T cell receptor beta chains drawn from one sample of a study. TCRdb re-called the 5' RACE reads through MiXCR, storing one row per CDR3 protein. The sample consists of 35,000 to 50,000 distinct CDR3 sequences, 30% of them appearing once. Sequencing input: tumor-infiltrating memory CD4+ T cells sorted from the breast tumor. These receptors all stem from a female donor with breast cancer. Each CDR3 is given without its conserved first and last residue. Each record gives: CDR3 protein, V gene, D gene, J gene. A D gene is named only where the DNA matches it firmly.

CDR3 protein: ASSRTGAGQETQY
V gene: TRBV5-1
D gene: TRBD1
J gene: TRBJ2-5

CDR3 protein: ASSAGTGREQY
V gene: TRBV4-1
D gene: TRBD1
J gene: TRBJ2-7

CDR3 protein: ASSKQPVAKNIQY
V gene: TRBV21-1
D gene: .
J gene: TRBJ2-4

CDR3 protein: SARPRSYNEQF
V gene: TRBV20-1
D gene: .
J gene: TRBJ2-1

CDR3 protein: ASSLGDGSYEQY
V gene: TRBV9
D gene: .
J gene: TRBJ2-7

CDR3 protein: ASSAGTTYNEQF
V gene: TRBV5-1
D gene: .
J gene: TRBJ2-1

CDR3 protein: ASRAGGFGRTYYGYT
V gene: TRBV28
D gene: .
J gene: TRBJ1-2

CDR3 protein: ASSARDSTDTQY
V gene: TRBV9
D gene: TRBD1
J gene: TRBJ2-3

CDR3 protein: ASSQRGQGDSQETGELF
V gene: TRBV4-2
D gene: TRBD1
J gene: TRBJ2-2

CDR3 protein: SVFLGRQPDTQY
V gene: TRBV29-1
D gene: .
J gene: TRBJ2-3

CDR3 protein: ATSDPTGNFYNEQF
V gene: TRBV24-1
D gene: TRBD1
J gene: TRBJ2-1

CDR3 protein: ASRPGQNYGYT
V gene: TRBV6-1
D gene: TRBD1
J gene: TRBJ1-2

CDR3 protein: ASSDGTQEWPQH
V gene: TRBV25-1
D gene: .
J gene: TRBJ1-5

CDR3 protein: ATSRDRGSSYEQY
V gene: TRBV15
D gene: .
J gene: TRBJ2-7

CDR3 protein: ASSLVGPGAGAPYNEQF
V gene: TRBV27
D gene: TRBD2
J gene: TRBJ2-1

CDR3 protein: ASSHPGPTVYEQY
V gene: TRBV7-3
D gene: .
J gene: TRBJ2-7

CDR3 protein: ASSPYNRGVGEQY
V gene: TRBV9
D gene: TRBD1
J gene: TRBJ2-7

CDR3 protein: ATSRVLAGDEQF
V gene: TRBV15
D gene: .
J gene: TRBJ2-1

CDR3 protein: SVGGGGFGETQY
V gene: TRBV29-1
D gene: .
J gene: TRBJ2-5

CDR3 protein: ASSPGDRSYEQY
V gene: TRBV5-1
D gene: .
J gene: TRBJ2-7

CDR3 protein: SAPDRVRVSGGELF
V gene: TRBV20-1
D gene: TRBD1
J gene: TRBJ2-2

CDR3 protein: ASSLVGGTDTQY
V gene: TRBV7-6
D gene: .
J gene: TRBJ2-3

CDR3 protein: ASSYPGTSGGSYEQY
V gene: TRBV6-2/TRBV6-3
D gene: TRBD2
J gene: TRBJ2-7

CDR3 protein: ASSEVAGAYNEQF
V gene: TRBV7-3
D gene: TRBD2
J gene: TRBJ2-1

CDR3 protein: ASSLGTGLGNEQF
V gene: TRBV7-3
D gene: TRBD1
J gene: TRBJ2-1

CDR3 protein: ASSQGGAYEQY
V gene: TRBV4-2
D gene: .
J gene: TRBJ2-7

CDR3 protein: ASSMGNSPLH
V gene: TRBV27
D gene: .
J gene: TRBJ1-6

CDR3 protein: ATPGESTGVEETQY
V gene: TRBV24-1
D gene: .
J gene: TRBJ2-5

CDR3 protein: ATSDVSGRTPYEQY
V gene: TRBV24-1
D gene: TRBD2
J gene: TRBJ2-7

CDR3 protein: AGTETGTGTDTQY
V gene: TRBV3-1
D gene: .
J gene: TRBJ2-3

CDR3 protein: SARTRGDIYNEQF
V gene: TRBV20-1
D gene: .
J gene: TRBJ2-1

CDR3 protein: ASSQERGQPGLAREQY
V gene: TRBV4-1
D gene: TRBD2
J gene: TRBJ2-7

CDR3 protein: ASSLVGDPNYGYT
V gene: TRBV6-1
D gene: .
J gene: TRBJ1-2

CDR3 protein: ASSFRQGRMNTEAF
V gene: TRBV5-1
D gene: TRBD1
J gene: TRBJ1-1

CDR3 protein: SGGTSANNGQF
V gene: TRBV29-1
D gene: TRBD2
J gene: TRBJ2-1

CDR3 protein: ASSPGTGDIYEQY
V gene: TRBV3-1
D gene: TRBD1
J gene: TRBJ2-7

CDR3 protein: ASGDRAENIQY
V gene: TRBV12-3/TRBV12-4
D gene: TRBD1
J gene: TRBJ2-4

CDR3 protein: ASSYSGLAGGREQF
V gene: TRBV6-2/TRBV6-3
D gene: TRBD2
J gene: TRBJ2-1

CDR3 protein: ASSLLAGTRF
V gene: TRBV5-1
D gene: TRBD2
J gene: TRBJ2-1

CDR3 protein: SAQRAGASDTQY
V gene: TRBV20-1
D gene: TRBD2
J gene: TRBJ2-3

CDR3 protein: ASSPGLANTGELF
V gene: TRBV6-1
D gene: TRBD2
J gene: TRBJ2-2

CDR3 protein: ASSFSGAGTDGYT
V gene: TRBV27
D gene: .
J gene: TRBJ1-2

CDR3 protein: ASSLWDSSETQY
V gene: TRBV27
D gene: TRBD1
J gene: TRBJ2-5

CDR3 protein: ASGYGGEETQY
V gene: TRBV3-1
D gene: .
J gene: TRBJ2-5